The 26 T cell receptor beta chains reported below all come from one sample, sequenced in a study of somatic mutations in cytotoxic T cells in rheumatoid arthritis. The method was immunoSEQ multiplex PCR; TCRdb's version includes in-frame clones alone and lacks a portion of them. This sample yields 3,500 to 5,000 clones, of which under 95% are seen a single time; roughly 7.5% belongs to the top ten. The sample consisted of CD8+ T cells sorted from blood. The receptors stem from a woman in her sixties or seventies with rheumatoid arthritis.

The genes are TRBV5-1 and TRBJ2-7; 7 nucleotides line up with TRBD2. After removal of 2 bases from V and 0 bases from J, the junction contained 5 bases not matched to a gene. The CDR3 loop spans 15 amino acids. Germline lookup yields CDR1 SGHRS and CDR2 YFSETQ. The CDR3 DNA reads TGCGCCAGCAGCTTCTGGGGGGGGATCTCCTACGAGCAGTACTTC. Translation: CASSFWGGISYEQYF. The whole variable domain, remainder taken from reference TRBV5-1 and TRBJ2-7, is KAGVTQTPRYLIKTRGQQVTLSCSPISGHRSVSWYQQTPGQGLQFLFEYFSETQRNKGNFPGRFSGRQFSNSRSEMNVSTLELGDSALYLCASSFWGGISYEQYFGPGTRLTVT.

The genes are TRBV15 and TRBJ2-2; D ambiguous. CDR3 length: 12 residues. Per germline, CDR1 LNHNV and CDR2 YYDKDF (reference sequence). The germline V and J ends were trimmed by 1 base and 6 bases, with 3 bases remaining between them. Here the CDR3 reads CATSRASGELFF. DNA for the CDR3: TGTGCCACCAGCAGAGCCTCCGGGGAGCTGTTTTTT. Full variable domain (missing parts from reference TRBV15 and TRBJ2-2): DAMVIQNPRYQVTQFGKPVTLSCSQTLNHNVMYWYQQKSSQAPKLLFHYYDKDFNNEADTPDNFQSRRPNTSFCFLDIRSPGLGDTAMYLCATSRASGELFFGEGSRLTVL.

This rearrangement joins TRBV11-2 to TRBJ2-3; D remains ambiguous. Per germline, CDR1 SGHAT and CDR2 FQNNGV. The CDR3 runs 13 residues. V was cut by 6 bases and J by 1 base, with 8 bases left in between. The CDR3 here is CASRLVGTDTQYF. Here the CDR3 DNA reads TGTGCCAGCAGACTCGTGGGCACAGATACGCAGTATTTT.

The J gene is TRBJ1-1, the V gene TRBV6-6; TRBD1 matches 8 bases. Per germline, CDR1 MNHNY and CDR2 SVGAGI (reference sequence). V shed 6 bases, J shed 8 bases, and the junction held 17 bases outside the gene matches. CDR3 length: 16 amino acids. The CDR3 coding sequence is TGTGCCAGCAGCCACAAGTCAGGGGGCCCTCTGACAGAAGCTTTCTTT. Amino acids: CASSHKSGGPLTEAFF.

The chain links TRBV10-1 to TRBJ2-5; a possible D gene is TRBD1 (6 bases). V shed 7 bases and J shed 5 bases, with 20 bases lying between them. The CDR3 is 15 residues long. Germline loops: CDR1 WNHNN, CDR2 SYGVQD (reference sequence). This chain's CDR3 is CASNWGQSEMETQYF. The CDR3 DNA sequence: TGCGCCAGCAACTGGGGACAATCAGAGATGGAGACCCAGTACTTC.

V usage is TRBV2 and J usage is TRBJ1-2, with 10 bases lining up with TRBD1. The CDR3 is 13 amino acids. Germline assignment: CDR1 SNHLY and CDR2 FYNNEI. Trimming cost V 6 bases and J 7 bases; bases outside gene matches: 5. The CDR3 bases are TGTGCCAGCAGGCCCAGACAGGGGGCTGGCTACACCTTC. This codes for CASRPRQGAGYTF.

The genes are TRBV11-3 and TRBJ2-1, with D perhaps TRBD1 (6 bases). CDR3 length: 15 amino acids. Germline CDR1 and CDR2: SGHNT and YENEEA. Trimming took off 5 bases at V and 6 bases at J, with 17 bases between the two ends. CDR3 bases: TGTGCCAGCAGCATCTACCCCCGACAGGCCAATGAGCAGTTCTTC. It codes for CASSIYPRQANEQFF.

The chain uses TRBV7-9 and TRBJ2-7, with TRBD2 matching 7 bases. Germline CDR1 and CDR2: SEHNR and FQNEAQ (reference sequence). After removal of 4 bases from V and 1 base from J, the junction contained 4 bases not matched to a gene. The CDR3 has 14 amino acids. This CDR3 reads CASSWGGLSYEQYF. DNA of the CDR3: TGTGCCAGCAGCTGGGGGGGACTTTCCTACGAGCAGTACTTC.

V usage is TRBV12-5 and J usage is TRBJ1-6, with D tentatively TRBD1 (6 bases). V dropped 2 bases and J dropped 10 bases, with 15 bases sitting between them. Germline loops: CDR1 LGHNT, CDR2 FRNRAP. CDR3 size: 15 residues. CDR3 region: CASGLLSGVGSPLHF. The CDR3 DNA reads as TGTGCTAGTGGTTTGCTGTCAGGGGTGGGATCACCCCTCCACTTT.

The chain has TRBV5-4 and TRBJ2-7, with 8 bases aligning to TRBD1. The germline V gene encodes CDR1 SGHNT and CDR2 YYREEE (reference sequence). Trimming removed 4 bases from V and 5 bases from J; junction bases left unmatched: 11. The CDR3 runs 15 residues. CDR3 in DNA: TGTGCCAGCAGCCCTGGACAGGGAAGTCGGGACGAGCAGTACGTC. Translated: CASSPGQGSRDEQYV.

In its sample, this clone was seen a few times. The V call is TRBV6-5, the J call TRBJ1-1; 7 bases fit TRBD1. The germline CDR1 and CDR2 sequences are MNHEY and SVGAGI. The CDR3 loop spans 16 amino acids. V was clipped by 0 bases and J by 9 bases; unmatched bases: 13. CDR3 amino acids: CASSYSRLPTGAQAFF. Written as DNA, the CDR3 is TGTGCCAGCAGTTACTCGCGCCTTCCTACAGGGGCCCAAGCTTTCTTT.

The V gene is TRBV5-1, the J gene TRBJ2-1, with TRBD2 identical over 7 bases. V lost 0 bases, J lost 0 bases, and 9 bases stayed unmatched. Looked up from germline, CDR1 is SGHRS and CDR2 is YFSETQ. The CDR3 runs 18 residues. The CDR3: CASSLDPPAGVSYNEQFF. The DNA of the CDR3 is TGCGCCAGCAGCTTGGACCCCCCGGCGGGGGTCTCCTACAATGAGCAGTTCTTC.

Here the CDR3 DNA reads TGTGCCAGCAGCTCCGCCAGGACAGGGGTCCCCAATTCACCCCTCCACTTT. It is translated as CASSSARTGVPNSPLHF. This rearrangement joins TRBV5-6 to TRBJ1-6, with 9 bases aligning to TRBD1. Germline CDR1 SGHDT, CDR2 YYEEEE. V dropped 3 bases and J dropped 7; count of bases not matched to a gene: 11. The CDR3 loop spans 17 amino acids.

The chain is built from TRBV11-2 and TRBJ1-1; 8 bases agree with TRBD1. This CDR3 has 16 amino acids. CDR1 and CDR2 (germline): SGHAT, FQNNGV. With V trimmed by 5 bases and J by 4 bases, 12 bases remained unmatched. The chain's CDR3 is CASSAHLFTGGTEAFF. The CDR3 DNA reads TGTGCCAGCAGCGCCCATCTATTCACAGGGGGCACTGAAGCTTTCTTT.

V and J are TRBV30 and TRBJ2-7; 8 bases line up with TRBD1. This CDR3 comprises 15 residues. V gave up 1 base and J gave up 7 bases; unmatched junction bases: 12. Germline V gives CDR1 GTSNPN, CDR2 SVGIG (reference sequence). CDR3 bases: TGTGCCTGGAGTGACACAGGGGGGTGTTTGGATGAGCAGTACGTC. This encodes CAWSDTGGCLDEQYV.

The J gene is TRBJ2-7, the V gene TRBV5-6, with a tentative D call TRBD2 (5 bases). The CDR3 spans 16 residues. The ends were cut back, 6 bases at V and 3 bases at J, with 22 bases in the middle. In germline, CDR1 is SGHDT, CDR2 YYEEEE. This chain's CDR3 is CASNLLGSQPFYEQYV. The CDR3 nucleotides are TGTGCCAGCAACCTCCTGGGGAGCCAACCGTTCTACGAGCAGTACGTC.

In its sample, this clone was seen once. The chain is built from TRBV7-8 and TRBJ2-7; tentatively, D is TRBD2 (5 bases). The germline V gene has CDR1 SGHVS and CDR2 FQNEAQ. Between the trimmed V and J ends, which lost 5 bases and 6 bases, there was a span of 8 bases. This CDR3 has 11 residues. The CDR3 protein is CASSLLAEQYF. CDR3 sequence (DNA): TGTGCCAGCAGCCTGCTAGCCGAGCAGTACTTC.

On this clone itself: A read error may produce the germline difference seen at one junction end. The same CDR3 can be traced to other DNA sequences in this sample. The chain uses TRBV28 and TRBJ1-6; 7 nucleotides line up with TRBD1. This CDR3 is built from 15 residues. CDR1 MDHEN and CDR2 SYDVKM come from the germline V gene. The CDR3 here is CASRARDSLYSPLHF. The DNA for the CDR3 is TGTGCCAGCAGAGCCCGGGACAGTCTCTATTCCCCCCTCCACTTT. The full variable domain, in which reference TRBV28 and TRBJ1-6 provide the parts outside the CDR3, is DVKVTQSSRYLVKRTGEKVFLECVQDMDHENMFWYRQDPGLGLRLIYFSYDVKMKEKGDIPEGYSVSREKKERFSLILESASTNQTSMYLCASRARDSLYSPLHFGNGTRLTVT.

This clone was recorded once. J is TRBJ1-3 and V is TRBV11-3; the D is unclear. Deletions cut 7 bases from V and 3 bases from J, with 4 bases between. The CDR3 runs to 11 residues. Germline loops: CDR1 SGHNT, CDR2 YENEEA. CDR3 loop: CASKLGNTIYF. In DNA, the CDR3 is TGTGCCAGCAAACTTGGAAACACCATATATTTT. Full variable domain (rest looked up from reference TRBV11-3 and TRBJ1-3): EAGVVQSPRYKIIEKKQPVAFWCNPISGHNTLYWYLQNLGQGPELLIRYENEEAVDDSQLPKDRFSAERLKGVDSTLKIQPAELGDSAVYLCASKLGNTIYFGEGSWLTVV.

V gene TRBV5-8 combines with J gene TRBJ2-3, with 7 positions matching TRBD2. CDR1 is SGHTS, CDR2 YDEGEE, per germline. The CDR3 runs to 12 residues. The V gene end was trimmed by 3 bases and the J gene end by 8 bases; junction bases not matched to a gene: 3. CDR3 loop: CASSSPGGTQYF. The CDR3 nucleotides read TGTGCCAGCAGCTCTCCGGGGGGTACGCAGTATTTT.

The chain is built from TRBV19 and TRBJ2-1, with 7 bases lining up with TRBD1. V dropped 6 bases and J dropped 4; count of bases not matched to a gene: 0. Germline CDR1 is LNHDA and CDR2 is SQIVND (reference sequence). This CDR3 contains 12 residues. CDR3 nucleotides: TGTGCCAGTAGGGACAGGTACAATGAGCAGTTCTTC. Amino acid sequence: CASRDRYNEQFF.

The J gene is TRBJ1-5, the V gene TRBV6-4, with TRBD1 matching 7 bases. CDR1 and CDR2 from the germline V gene are MRHNA and SNTAGT. This CDR3 has 17 residues. With V trimmed by 2 bases and J by 4 bases, 11 bases remained unmatched. The CDR3 DNA reads TGTGCCAGCAGTGACGGAGAGGGGGCGGATGGGAATCAGCCCCAGCATTTT. Translating it yields CASSDGEGADGNQPQHF.

The sample holds one count of this clone. The CDR3 DNA reads as TGCGCCAGCAGCTTTATTACAATGAACACTGAAGCTTTCTTT. Protein sequence: CASSFITMNTEAFF. The rearrangement uses TRBV5-1 and TRBJ1-1; D not certain. Germline V CDR1 and CDR2: SGHRS, YFSETQ. This CDR3 contains 14 residues. The ends were cut back, 2 bases at V and 0 bases at J, with 8 bases in the middle.

V and J are TRBV7-9 and TRBJ1-1; D gene ambiguous. Germline CDR1 is SEHNR and CDR2 is FQNEAQ (reference sequence). Trimming took off 5 bases at V and 2 bases at J, with 12 bases between the two ends. The CDR3 sequence is 14 residues long. CDR3 region: CASSPRAVNTEAFF. The CDR3, as DNA: TGTGCCAGCAGCCCAAGAGCGGTAAACACTGAAGCTTTCTTT.

This clone was detected once. This sequence joins TRBV13 and TRBJ2-7; the match to TRBD1 covers 10 bases. Germline CDR1 and CDR2: PRHDT and FYEKMQ (reference sequence). CDR3 length equals 15 residues. The V and J ends lost 6 bases and 7 bases, in that order; junction bases with no gene match: 12. In nucleotides, the CDR3 is TGTGCCAGCAGTAAGGGGGACAGGGGAGAGGTGGAGCAGTACGTC. The encoded protein is CASSKGDRGEVEQYV.

The chain carries TRBV5-1 and TRBJ1-1; D is unclear. Trimming shortened V by 0 bases and J by 4 bases, and 10 bases separated the two germline ends. Germline CDR1 is SGHRS and CDR2 is YFSETQ. The CDR3 has 14 residues. The CDR3 protein is CASSLVTSTTEAFF. The CDR3 DNA is TGCGCCAGCAGCTTGGTGACAAGCACCACTGAAGCTTTCTTT.